This TCR beta chain was observed in a study of T-cell memory formation after mild COVID-19 (dated by TCRdb to 2020 to 2022). Concerning the study at large: Most TCR sequence clusters were specific to one of the two donors. In a couple of donors, T-cell clones that expanded and contracted after mild COVID-19 were followed by sequencing TCRalpha and TCRbeta repertoires longitudinally. Two young, previously healthy adult volunteers made up the cohort, one male and one female. The full study reports these points: Contracting CD4+ clones appeared mostly in the CM and EM memory subsets, whereas CD8+ clones were enriched in EMRA. Some responding clones were detected in pre-infection memory, which suggested that pre-existing cross-reactive memory T cells had joined the SARS-CoV-2 response. The second-wave clones that peaked on day 37 were not confirmed to be SARS-CoV-2 specific. The study covered only a couple of mild cases, and larger cohorts including severe cases with pre-infection samples were considered necessary. From day 15 to 85, contracting clones showed balanced CD4/CD8 phenotypes, whereas a second wave of clones that expanded from day 15 to 37 leaned towards CD4+.

Notes on this clonotype: Which antigen it targets is not known. Base qualities are missing; no much larger clone stands one base away.

The reads were generated on an Illumina NovaSeq 6000. cDNA libraries for TCRalpha and TCRbeta were prepared by 5'RACE using constant-segment primers, with sample barcodes and unique molecular identifiers added. RNA was extracted from every sample with Trizol reagent. Library amplification was performed in two PCR steps, and a second sample barcode and Illumina TruSeq adapters were introduced in the second step. Sequencing of libraries was performed on an Illumina NovaSeq with 2 x 150 bp paired-end reads. The source study handled its data this way. With migec v1.2.7, reads were demultiplexed and then collapsed into UMI-guided consensus sequences. Using mixcr v2.1.11, UMI consensuses were aligned to TRA and TRB V and J templates and then assembled into clonotypes. A clonotype was counted as expanded or contracted only if both edgeR and NoisET called the change significant, with noise models trained on biological replicates. For edgeR calls, the thresholds were a false discovery rate-adjusted p below 0.01 and a log2 fold-change of 1. PCA with hierarchical clustering of max-normalized trajectories of the 1000 most abundant clonotypes was used as exploratory dynamics analysis. Each responding clone was given a CD4 or CD8 phenotype based on the CD4+ and CD8+ repertoires, which had been sequenced separately. TCRdb handled the public reads itself, with Q25 trimming in fastp and clone calling in MiXCR, and kept productive beta chains. Each CDR3 protein appears once, grouped with its most common genes and DNA. The V and J calls and clone size come from TCRdb's table, not from the authors' own analysis. The sample data list a few hundred thousand distinct CDR3 sequences, and around 10% of these were observed just once. The ten biggest clones cover 22% of the sample.

Ficoll-Paque density gradient centrifugation was the method used to isolate PBMCs. At the junction V is shortened by 5 bases and J by 6 bases, with 16 bases in between. From a lookup of the germline V gene (reference sequence), CDR1 and CDR2 are SEHNR and FQNEAQ. Reading from cysteine to phenylalanine, the CDR3 counts 15 amino acids. The DNA shown is the 45-base CDR3, in frame from base 1. The clonotype originates from a man younger than 30 who had mild COVID-19 (a few samples of this study predate the infection). The sample titles of this study are shuffled in the database, so cell type and time point are left out; the donor was told from shared clones. The specimen sequenced was PBMCs or a T cell subset sorted from them (not recorded which). The rearranged segments are TRBV7-9 and TRBJ2-2; TRBD1 might be the D gene, on 6 matching bases. The CDR3 protein: CASSPAQGYSGELFF. The DNA sequence is as follows: TGTGCCAGCAGCCCGGCGCAGGGGTACTCCGGGGAGCTGTTTTTT.